This TCR beta chain was observed in a study of metastatic and nonmetastatic thyroid tumors (dated by TCRdb to 2018 to 2021). For context, the study as a whole: The researchers compared repertoires between peripheral blood samples and tumor or nodule tissue samples from patients with malignant or benign thyroid disease. Overall results and qualifications from the work: In both blood and tumor samples, TCR beta diversity was reported to be significantly higher in malignant tumors than in benign nodules.

Before undergoing thyroid surgery, none of the patients had been given any kind of treatment. The study retrospectively analysed patient clinical samples collected from about 2012 to 2019 using T-cell receptor beta sequencing. From the cysteine through the phenylalanine, the CDR3 covers 13 amino acids. Only the CDR3 portion is preserved as DNA: 39 bases, with reading frame beginning at the first base. Between the V and J ends, shortened by 3 bases and 6 bases respectively, the junction contains 9 bases. Receptor libraries were prepared by PCR. TCRdb records Illumina HiSeq 4000 as the sequencer. The TCR beta-chain CDR3 region of each patient was profiled by high-throughput sequencing. Processing in the source paper ran as follows. A classifier to discriminate distant-metastatic papillary thyroid cancer patients was built from CDR3 differences across clinicopathological groups. Repertoire diversity was assessed with the Shannon index, and tumor-blood repertoire similarity with the Morisita-Horn index. Starting from the raw public reads, TCRdb applied fastp trimming at Q25, assembled clones with MiXCR and retained in-frame beta chains. The V and J calls were not made by the authors but by TCRdb's processing. The sample data list approximately 90,000 clones, and around 7.8% of these were observed just once. Around 8.5% of the sample comes from the top ten.

This clone was recorded many times. Its antigen has not been determined. Base quality data are lacking; no much larger clone is found one base away. The chain links TRBV12-3 or TRBV12-4 with TRBJ1-5; the D gene is perhaps TRBD1, from 5 matching bases. This TCR was recovered from a female donor with papillary thyroid cancer or a benign thyroid nodule (not recorded which). Some clones in this sample may be carry-over from other donors' samples. The specimen sequenced was blood. In nucleotide form, the sequence is TGTGCCAGCAGTTTCAGGGAAGTTCAGCCCCAGCATTTT. Its protein product is CASSFREVQPQHF.